This T cell receptor beta chain appears in the sequencing data of a study of blood T cells in healthy people across ages. The germline V gene encodes CDR1 SGHVS and CDR2 FQNEAQ. Trimming removed 4 bases at V and 6 bases at J, with 9 bases between. The CDR3 runs 12 residues. Sample-barcoded 5' priming and a J-beta primer mix drove a second PCR of roughly 7 to 11 cycles. TCRdb reprocessed the 5' RACE reads with MiXCR, giving one entry per CDR3 protein. Of about a million distinct CDR3 sequences in the sample, around 46% were seen once. Remarks on this clonotype: Its antigen is not identified.

Study results and limitations: The donors' CMV status was not determined, possibly confounding changes in expanded clonotypes. Across the age range, TCR beta diversity per million T cells fell in a roughly linear way.

The receptor was derived from a man in his thirties or forties in good health. The chain couples TRBV7-8 to TRBJ1-2; D gene uncertain. Sequenced input: blood. CDR3 in amino acids: CASSSGGDGYTF. CDR3 sequence (DNA): TGTGCCAGCAGCTCTGGTGGTGATGGCTACACCTTC.